The rows below give T cell receptor beta chains drawn from one sample of a study of graft-versus-host responses after intestinal transplantation. Repertoires were generated with immunoSEQ multiplex PCR, while TCRdb's copy carries only in-frame clones and drops some. The table records under 45,000 clones, over 85% of them present only once. The input for sequencing was PBMCs, taken 700 to 850 days after intestinal transplantation. Source of these receptors: a human patient who received an intestinal transplant, so some T cells may come from the graft donor. The CDR3 runs from the conserved cysteine through the conserved F or W.

cdr3_aa	v_call	j_call
CASSLMTSGGLSSYNEQFF	TRBV18	TRBJ2-1
CASRGRLAGVDTQYF	TRBV2	TRBJ2-3
CASSRTQLGESPLHF	TRBV11-2	TRBJ1-6
CASSPGDRGITEAFF	TRBV5-1	TRBJ1-1
CASSGGRTEAFF	TRBV6-1	TRBJ1-1
CASSEEVGRNYGYTF	TRBV6-1	TRBJ1-2
CASSIQGAGGTEAFF	TRBV5-1	TRBJ1-1
CASSQNPTDNYGYTF	TRBV4-1	TRBJ1-2
CASSSSVLTYEQYF	TRBV6-5	TRBJ2-7
CASRRTVTGELFF	TRBV11-3	TRBJ2-2
CAWSAGHIKETQYF	TRBV30	TRBJ2-5
CASSLYPGENTEAFF	TRBV13	TRBJ1-1
CASSRGPGDRGRTDTQYF	TRBV4-1	TRBJ2-3
CASMDVGETQYF	TRBV6-6	TRBJ2-5
CASQTGAGGNNEQFF	TRBV5-1	TRBJ2-1
CASSLGRAGRGTEAFF	TRBV7-9	TRBJ1-1
CATQRGAIDEQFF	TRBV10-3	TRBJ2-1
CASSLYGANVLTF	TRBV7-3	TRBJ2-6
CASSLVSGTRLAGYTF	TRBV7-9	TRBJ1-2
CASSARPGRQVNYNEQFF	TRBV4-1	TRBJ2-1
CAISGVNTEAFF	TRBV10-3	TRBJ1-1
CASSLASGSGEQFF	TRBV28	TRBJ2-1
CASSLMDEQYF	TRBV5-1	TRBJ2-7
CASSSGTGGPDTQYF	TRBV5-1	TRBJ2-3
CASSQARGQGGYEQYF	TRBV4-1	TRBJ2-7
CASSLLQGSSGNTIYF	TRBV7-6	TRBJ1-3
CASSLHGVPETQYF	TRBV5-1	TRBJ2-5
CASRPGHSKETQYF	TRBV5-6	TRBJ2-5
CASSLMARMNTEAFF	TRBV7-6	TRBJ1-1
CASSGKRRLEGQETQYF	TRBV10-2	TRBJ2-5
CASSFSRIYNSPLHF	TRBV6-6	TRBJ1-6
CASSSGGEVYEQYF	TRBV5-4	TRBJ2-7
CASQGSRYTF	TRBV2	TRBJ1-2
CASSLEREQFF	TRBV27	TRBJ2-1
CAISTENTEAFF	TRBV6-8	TRBJ1-1
CASSLVEGTDTQYF	TRBV7-9	TRBJ2-3
CASSPGTGTYEQYF	TRBV4-2	TRBJ2-7
CASSYYAIPTGELFF	TRBV6-5	TRBJ2-2
CASSSPSGIGTYEQYF	TRBV28	TRBJ2-7
CASSAQGTDTQYF	TRBV28	TRBJ2-3
CASSPLLGRGLTTDTQYF	TRBV14	TRBJ2-3
CASSYPRAGYTF	TRBV6-6	TRBJ1-2
CASSHGQGRNQPQHF	TRBV19	TRBJ1-5
CASSRKAGATEAFF	TRBV5-1	TRBJ1-1
CASSLADLAAGEQFF	TRBV7-2	TRBJ2-1
CASRVAGGRTDTQYF	TRBV5-1	TRBJ2-3
CASSLRSGETQYF	TRBV5-1	TRBJ2-5
CASSYRGDTGELFF	TRBV6-6	TRBJ2-2
CASSLVPPDLGETQYF	TRBV7-9	TRBJ2-5
CASSLGTDFPYEQYF	TRBV5-6	TRBJ2-7
CASSIGLSSYNKQFF	TRBV27	TRBJ2-1
CAWSRGRNNIQYF	TRBV30	TRBJ2-4
CASRPWREDQPQHF	TRBV6-6	TRBJ1-5